Shown below are 14 T cell receptor beta chains from a single sample sequenced in a study of radiotherapy plus CTLA-4 blockade in lung cancer. Produced via immunoSEQ multiplex PCR; TCRdb's table is partial and in-frame only. The repertoire holds around 56,000 clones, with around 79% as singletons. Here the sequenced sample was peripheral blood, taken from a patient treated with radiotherapy plus ipilimumab. These receptors were obtained from a human donor with non-small cell lung cancer who had a complete response to radiotherapy plus ipilimumab.

The chain recombines TRBV30 with TRBJ2-1; 12 bases are a match to TRBD2. V was pared by 4 bases and J by 1 base, with 5 bases of the junction left unmatched. Germline CDR1 reads GTSNPN; CDR2 reads SVGIG (reference sequence). CDR3 length equals 16 residues. The CDR3 sequence: CAWIGTSGYSYNEQFF. CDR3 nucleotides: TGTGCCTGGATCGGGACTAGCGGGTATTCCTACAATGAGCAGTTCTTC.

The chain combines TRBV29-1 with TRBJ1-1; possibly TRBD1 for D (6 bases). Germline values: CDR1 SQVTM, CDR2 ANQGSEA. Trimming pared 6 bases from V and 0 bases from J, leaving 11 bases between. This CDR3 is built from 13 residues. DNA for the CDR3: TGCAGCGTGAGGGGGTACATGAACACTGAAGCTTTCTTT. Translation: CSVRGYMNTEAFF.

The chain uses TRBV6-6 and TRBJ1-1, with 7 bases aligning to TRBD1. Germline CDR1 and CDR2: MNHNY and SVGAGI (reference sequence). The V and J ends lost 2 bases and 0 bases, in that order; junction bases with no gene match: 3. CDR3 length: 15 residues. This CDR3 is CASSYPTGMNTEAFF. The CDR3 coding sequence is TGTGCCAGCAGTTACCCGACAGGGATGAACACTGAAGCTTTCTTT.

The chain has TRBV18 and TRBJ1-4, with a weak D call TRBD1 (5 bases). V lost 5 bases and J lost 3, with 13 bases in between. Germline CDR1 reads KGHSH; CDR2 reads LQKENI. The CDR3 loop spans 15 amino acids. The CDR3 DNA reads as TGTGCCAGCTCATCTAGACAGAACCCTAATGAAAAACTGTTTTTT. It codes for CASSSRQNPNEKLFF. Filled out from reference TRBV18 and TRBJ1-4, the complete variable domain reads NAGVMQNPRHLVRRRGQEARLRCSPMKGHSHVYWYRQLPEEGLKFMVYLQKENIIDESGMPKERFSAEFPKEGPSILRIQQVVRGDSAAYFCASSSRQNPNEKLFFGSGTQLSVL.

The rearrangement joins TRBV27 to TRBJ2-7, with 9 bases lining up with TRBD1. The CDR3 length is 14 residues. V gave up 8 bases and J gave up 7 bases; unmatched junction bases: 12. Germline V gene lookup returns CDR1 MNHEY and CDR2 SMNVEV (reference sequence). The CDR3 DNA reads as TGTGCCAGCCAAGCGGGGACAGGGTCCGTTGAGCAGTACTTC. Protein: CASQAGTGSVEQYF.

This clone has only one observation. The genes are TRBV18 and TRBJ1-4; 8 bases align to TRBD1. The CDR3 has 17 residues. Germline CDR1 reads KGHSH; CDR2 reads LQKENI. V trimming: 1 base; J trimming: 11 bases; junction bases outside the gene matches: 15. In DNA form, the CDR3 reads TGTGCCAGCTCACCACGGGCATCGACAGGGGCAGATGGTAAACTGTTTTTT. Amino acid sequence: CASSPRASTGADGKLFF.

The CDR3 reads CSCAAGVGNEQFF. DNA for the CDR3: TGCAGCTGCGCGGCGGGGGTCGGGAATGAGCAGTTCTTC. This rearrangement joins TRBV29-1 to TRBJ2-1, with 7 bases aligning to TRBD2. Germline CDR1 and CDR2: SQVTM and ANQGSEA. The CDR3 consists of 13 residues. V trimming: 8 bases; J trimming: 7 bases; junction bases outside the gene matches: 11.

This clone was seen more than once but under ten times. This chain uses TRBV4-1 with TRBJ1-2; D may be TRBD1 (5 bases). CDR3 length equals 13 residues. Germline assignment: CDR1 MGHRA and CDR2 YSYEKL. The ends were cut back, 9 bases at V and 3 bases at J, with 14 bases in the middle. The CDR3 nucleotides read TGCGCCAGTGACAGCTCCGATCACTATGGCTACACCTTC. Amino acid sequence: CASDSSDHYGYTF.

This sequence joins TRBV15 and TRBJ1-5; no definite D call. Trimming took 0 bases from V and 6 from J, leaving 12 bases between them. In germline, CDR1 is LNHNV, CDR2 YYDKDF (reference sequence). There are 15 residues in the CDR3. The CDR3 spells CATSRDRRLGQPQHF. CDR3 nucleotide sequence: TGTGCCACCAGCAGAGATCGGAGGTTAGGTCAGCCCCAGCATTTT.

The chain recombines TRBV19 with TRBJ2-2; weak D call: TRBD1 (6 bases). Germline V gene sequence: CDR1 LNHDA, CDR2 SQIVND (reference sequence). Trimming left V 6 bases short and J 0 bases short, with 11 bases between. The CDR3 runs 15 residues. The CDR3 spells CASRSGQTNTGELFF. Written as DNA, the CDR3 is TGTGCCAGTAGAAGTGGACAGACGAACACCGGGGAGCTGTTTTTT.

The J gene is TRBJ2-7, the V gene TRBV14, with D possibly matching TRBD2 (6 bases). Germline CDR1 is SGHDN and CDR2 is FVKESK. The CDR3 runs 12 residues. V lost 6 bases, J lost 4 bases, and 10 bases lay in between. In nucleotides, the CDR3 is TGTGCCAGCAGTGTTGGGGGGTACGAGCAGTACTTC. It is translated as CASSVGGYEQYF.

This chain links TRBV6-1 with TRBJ1-1; D gene unclear. CDR1 and CDR2 (germline): MNHNS, SASEGT. V lost 6 bases and J lost 0, with 8 bases in between. This CDR3 spans 13 amino acids. CDR3 bases: TGTGCCAGCAGGGCGACTGTGAACACTGAAGCTTTCTTT. This translates into CASRATVNTEAFF.

V and J are TRBV19 and TRBJ1-2; D is possibly TRBD1 (5 bases). From germline, CDR1 is LNHDA and CDR2 SQIVND (reference sequence). The CDR3 sequence is 13 residues long. The V gene lost 4 bases and the J gene lost 7 bases, with 13 bases spanning the gap. This CDR3 is CASSRQTSAGYTF. The DNA of the CDR3 is TGTGCCAGTAGTAGACAGACTTCGGCTGGCTACACCTTC.

The rearrangement uses TRBV5-1 and TRBJ1-1; D is unclear. CDR1 SGHRS and CDR2 YFSETQ come from the germline V gene. Trimming removed 1 base at V and 2 bases at J, with 6 bases between. This CDR3 spans 13 amino acids. The CDR3 DNA reads as TGCGCCAGCAGCTTGACAGCAAACACTGAAGCTTTCTTT. Translating gives CASSLTANTEAFF. The full variable domain, rest sourced from reference TRBV5-1 and TRBJ1-1, is KAGVTQTPRYLIKTRGQQVTLSCSPISGHRSVSWYQQTPGQGLQFLFEYFSETQRNKGNFPGRFSGRQFSNSRSEMNVSTLELGDSALYLCASSLTANTEAFFGQGTRLTVV.